What follows are 7 T cell receptor beta chains derived from one specimen sequenced in a study of T cell changes during pregnancy in multiple sclerosis. Method: immunoSEQ multiplex PCR; TCRdb's copy keeps in-frame clones and lacks some. The data show around 40,000 clones, roughly nine tenths seen once. The material was CD4+ T cells from peripheral blood mononuclear cells, obtained before pregnancy. The receptors were sampled from a female donor with multiple sclerosis, enrolled in a pregnancy study.

The rearrangement links TRBV30 to TRBJ1-5; 10 nucleotides agree with TRBD1. J was trimmed by 6 bases and V by 1 base; bases with no gene match: 0. Germline assignment: CDR1 GTSNPN and CDR2 SVGIG (reference sequence). This CDR3 comprises 13 residues. This chain's CDR3 is CAWSGTGGQPQHF. The CDR3, as DNA: TGTGCCTGGAGTGGGACAGGGGGTCAGCCCCAGCATTTT.

The chain couples TRBV20-1 to TRBJ1-1; tentatively, D is TRBD1 (6 bases). The CDR3 covers 10 residues. Germline CDR1 is DFQATT and CDR2 is SNEGSKA (reference sequence). V was cut by 3 bases and J by 10 bases, with 9 bases left in between. The CDR3 reads CSARGQVAFF. The CDR3 DNA reads as TGCAGTGCTAGGGGACAAGTAGCTTTCTTT.

V and J are TRBV5-1 and TRBJ2-3, with 10 nucleotides matching TRBD2. With 4 bases clipped from V and 7 bases from J, the junction kept 15 bases outside the gene matches. Germline loops: CDR1 SGHRS, CDR2 YFSETQ. The CDR3 spans 17 residues. CDR3 in amino acids: CASSPQGSGGAGNTQYF. The CDR3 coding sequence is TGCGCCAGCAGCCCGCAGGGGAGCGGGGGGGCCGGGAATACGCAGTATTTT.

The CDR3 loop reads CASSVTGGTGVEQYF. The CDR3 DNA sequence: TGTGCCAGCAGCGTCACGGGGGGGACAGGGGTCGAGCAGTACTTC. This chain joins TRBV9 and TRBJ2-7, with 10 bases lining up with TRBD1. Per germline, CDR1 SGDLS and CDR2 YYNGEE. V was pared by 2 bases and J by 6 bases, with 8 bases of the junction left unmatched. This CDR3 comprises 15 residues.

The chain combines TRBV7-2 with TRBJ2-7; D possibly corresponds to TRBD1 (5 bases). CDR1 and CDR2 (germline): SGHTA, FQGNSA. V lost 5 bases and J lost 1, with 12 bases in between. This CDR3 has 14 residues. CDR3: CASSLDSLSYEQYF. CDR3 in DNA: TGTGCCAGCAGCCTTGACAGTTTATCCTACGAGCAGTACTTC.

The chain carries TRBV6-5 and TRBJ1-4; 7 bases are a match to TRBD1. Germline-derived CDR1 and CDR2 are MNHEY and SVGAGI. The CDR3 has 15 amino acids. V shed 4 bases and J 2 bases; nucleotides not matched to a gene: 4. The CDR3: CASSSRQGTNEKLFF. The DNA of the CDR3 is TGTGCCAGCAGTTCTAGACAGGGCACTAATGAAAAACTGTTTTTT.

The chain joins TRBV9 to TRBJ1-1; 7 positions agree with TRBD1. Germline lookup yields CDR1 SGDLS and CDR2 YYNGEE. The V and J ends lost 0 bases and 5 bases, in that order; junction bases with no gene match: 1. This CDR3 has 13 amino acids. CDR3 coding DNA: TGTGCCAGCAGCGTAGGGGGACAGACTGAAGCTTTCTTT. Translated: CASSVGGQTEAFF. The complete variable domain, with remaining parts taken from reference TRBV9 and TRBJ1-1, reads DSGVTQTPKHLITATGQRVTLRCSPRSGDLSVYWYQQSLDQGLQFLIQYYNGEERAKGNILERFSAQQFPDLHSELNLSSLELGDSALYFCASSVGGQTEAFFGQGTRLTVV.